This T cell receptor beta chain is from a study of PD-1 blockade in classical Hodgkin lymphoma. The time point denotes: cycle 4 day 1 (C4D1), after less than seven weeks of nivolumab. The patients all showed relapse after autologous stem cell transplantation, while their brentuximab vedotin exposure varied. The table came from immunoSEQ multiplex PCR; TCRdb's copy has only in-frame clones and leaves some out. The top ten hold approximately 4% of the sample, which has 31,000 or so clones, around 68% seen once. The V gene lost 7 bases and the J gene lost 4 bases, with 10 bases spanning the gap. Germline CDR1 SNHLY, CDR2 FYNNEI. The CDR3 has 12 residues.

J is TRBJ1-1 and V is TRBV2, with unresolved D. Here the sequenced sample was peripheral blood mononuclear cells (PBMCs), taken before the fourth cycle of nivolumab. The clonotype was recovered from a human donor with classical Hodgkin lymphoma. Here the CDR3 reads CASNGEVTEAFF. CDR3 nucleotides: TGTGCCAGCAACGGGGAAGTCACTGAAGCTTTCTTT.